The present entry profiles one T cell receptor (beta chain) with its context. Its antigen is undetermined. This specimen comes from a study of T cell responses to AZD1222 COVID-19 vaccine. The study, taken as a whole, reports: There were repertoire samples only from the period after the peak T cell response.

Assay: immunoSEQ multiplex PCR; the TCRdb copy retains only in-frame clones and omits some. The data hold 130,000 to 150,000 clones, with just over 90% observed a single time. The ends were cut back, 2 bases at V and 13 bases at J, with 18 bases in the middle. From germline, CDR1 is MNHEY and CDR2 SMNVEV (reference sequence). This CDR3 comprises 15 residues. This TCR was recovered from an adult in good health. The chain carries TRBV27 and TRBJ1-6; D is undetermined. Sequencing was performed on peripheral blood, taken on day 0 of MenACWY control vaccination. CDR3 region: CASSLLGISRAPLHF. In nucleotides, the CDR3 is TGTGCCAGCAGTTTACTGGGGATCTCGAGAGCGCCCCTCCACTTT.